The present T cell receptor beta chain was sequenced within a study of blood T cell repertoires in COVID-19. Looked up from germline, CDR1 is SGHRS and CDR2 is YFSETQ. The CDR3 runs to 14 residues. Trimming cost V 7 bases and J 3 bases; bases outside gene matches: 7. Using immunoSEQ multiplex PCR, the repertoire was profiled, and TCRdb retains in-frame clones only, with some absent. This table holds approximately 110,000 clones, about 91% found once. The specimen was peripheral blood. This receptor was obtained from a woman between 50 and 59 years old with active or convalescent COVID-19. The chain couples TRBV5-1 to TRBJ2-7; 10 bases are shared with TRBD2. CDR3 DNA: TGCGCCAGCCAGCGGCTAGCGGGGGTCTACGAGCAGTACTTC. The encoded protein is CASQRLAGVYEQYF.